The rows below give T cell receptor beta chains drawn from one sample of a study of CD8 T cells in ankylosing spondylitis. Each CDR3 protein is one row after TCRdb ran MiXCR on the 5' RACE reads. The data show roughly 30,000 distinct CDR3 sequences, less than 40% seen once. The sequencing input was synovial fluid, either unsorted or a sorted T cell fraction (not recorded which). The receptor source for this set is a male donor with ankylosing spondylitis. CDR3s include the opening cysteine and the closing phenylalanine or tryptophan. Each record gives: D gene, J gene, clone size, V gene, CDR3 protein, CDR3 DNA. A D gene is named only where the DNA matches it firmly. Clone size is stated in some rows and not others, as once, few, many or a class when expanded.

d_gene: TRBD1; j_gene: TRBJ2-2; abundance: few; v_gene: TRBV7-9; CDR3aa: CASSLVGQGDTGELFF; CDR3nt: TGTGCCAGCAGCTTAGTTGGACAGGGGGACACCGGGGAGCTGTTTTTT
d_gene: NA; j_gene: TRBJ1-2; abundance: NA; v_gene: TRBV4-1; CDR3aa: CASSQPRDGYTF; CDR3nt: TGCGCCAGCAGCCAACCTCGGGATGGCTACACCTTC
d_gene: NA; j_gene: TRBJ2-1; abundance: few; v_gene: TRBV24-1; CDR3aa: CATSDGRYNEQFF; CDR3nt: TGTGCCACCAGTGATGGTAGGTACAATGAGCAGTTCTTC
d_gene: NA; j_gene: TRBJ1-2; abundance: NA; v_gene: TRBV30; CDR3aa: CAWRVKTSGGYTF; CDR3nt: TGTGCCTGGAGGGTTAAGACTTCGGGCGGCTACACCTTC
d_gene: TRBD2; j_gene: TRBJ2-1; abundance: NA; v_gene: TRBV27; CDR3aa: CASSLMGLAGNEQFF; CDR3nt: TGTGCCAGCAGTTTAATGGGACTAGCGGGGAATGAGCAGTTCTTC
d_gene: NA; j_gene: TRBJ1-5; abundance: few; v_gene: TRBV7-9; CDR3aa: CASGNNQPQHF; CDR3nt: TGTGCCAGCGGGAACAATCAGCCCCAGCATTTT
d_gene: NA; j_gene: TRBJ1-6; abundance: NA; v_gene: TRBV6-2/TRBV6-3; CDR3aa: CASSDDKISSYNSPLHF; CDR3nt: TGTGCCAGCAGTGACGACAAGATCTCCTCCTATAATTCACCCCTCCACTTT
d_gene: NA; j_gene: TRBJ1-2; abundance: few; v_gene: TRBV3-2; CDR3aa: CASSPLRPDREHYGYTF; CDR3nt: TGTGCCAGCAGTCCCCTTAGGCCGGACAGGGAACATTATGGCTACACCTTC
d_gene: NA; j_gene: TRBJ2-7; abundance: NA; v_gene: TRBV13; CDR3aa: CASSLEGSGSYEQYF; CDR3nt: TGTGCCAGCAGCTTAGAGGGTAGCGGCTCCTACGAGCAGTACTTC
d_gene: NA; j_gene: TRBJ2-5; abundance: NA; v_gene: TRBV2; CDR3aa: CASSVRLGSLKETQYF; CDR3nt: TGTGCCAGCAGTGTCCGACTAGGCTCCTTAAAAGAGACCCAGTACTTC
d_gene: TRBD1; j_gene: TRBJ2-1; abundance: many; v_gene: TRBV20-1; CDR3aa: CSARSGTENNEQFF; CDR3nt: TGCAGTGCTAGATCCGGGACAGAGAACAATGAGCAGTTCTTC
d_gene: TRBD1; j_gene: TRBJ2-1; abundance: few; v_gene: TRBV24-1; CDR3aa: CATSDLRGLNEQFF; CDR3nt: TGTGCCACCAGTGATTTGAGGGGGCTCAATGAGCAGTTCTTC
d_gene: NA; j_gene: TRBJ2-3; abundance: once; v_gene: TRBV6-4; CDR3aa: CASSDAERDTQYF; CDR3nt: TGTGCCAGCAGTGATGCGGAGAGGGATACGCAGTATTTT
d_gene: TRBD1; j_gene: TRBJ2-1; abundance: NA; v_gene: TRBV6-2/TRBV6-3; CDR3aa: CASSYSGQGYPPNEQFF; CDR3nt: TGTGCCAGCAGTTACTCGGGACAGGGCTATCCACCAAATGAGCAGTTCTTC
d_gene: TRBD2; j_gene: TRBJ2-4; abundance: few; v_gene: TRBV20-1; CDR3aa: CSARESSGLAKNIQYF; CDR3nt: TGCAGTGCTAGAGAATCTAGCGGCCTAGCCAAAAACATTCAGTACTTC
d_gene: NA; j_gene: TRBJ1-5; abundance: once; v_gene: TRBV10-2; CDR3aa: CASSDHRNNQPQHF; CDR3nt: TGCGCCAGCAGTGACCACAGAAACAATCAGCCCCAGCATTTT
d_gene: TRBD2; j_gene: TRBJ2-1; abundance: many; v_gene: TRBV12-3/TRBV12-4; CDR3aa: CASSGLAGGAEQFF; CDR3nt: TGTGCCAGCAGCGGACTAGCGGGAGGGGCTGAGCAGTTCTTC
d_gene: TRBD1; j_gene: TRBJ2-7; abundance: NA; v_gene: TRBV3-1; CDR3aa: CASSPRDSVLEQYF; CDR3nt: TGTGCCAGCAGCCCCAGGGACAGTGTGCTTGAGCAGTACTTC
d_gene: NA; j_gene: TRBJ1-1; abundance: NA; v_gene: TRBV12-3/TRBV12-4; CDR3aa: CASRVPGAGNPEAFF; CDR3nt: TGTGCCAGCAGAGTCCCTGGGGCAGGCAACCCTGAAGCTTTCTTT
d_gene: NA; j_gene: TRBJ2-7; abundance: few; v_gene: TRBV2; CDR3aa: CASSERKTGLYEQYF; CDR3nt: TGTGCCAGCAGTGAAAGGAAAACAGGGTTGTACGAGCAGTACTTC
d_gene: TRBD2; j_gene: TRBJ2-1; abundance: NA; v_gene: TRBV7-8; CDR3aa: CASSFPLVGLAPSSYNEQFF; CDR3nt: TGTGCCAGCAGCTTCCCGCTTGTCGGACTAGCGCCGAGCTCCTACAATGAGCAGTTCTTC
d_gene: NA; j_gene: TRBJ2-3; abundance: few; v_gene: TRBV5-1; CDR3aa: CASSSGIEGADTQYF; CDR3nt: TGCGCCAGCAGCTCGGGGATAGAAGGGGCAGATACGCAGTATTTT
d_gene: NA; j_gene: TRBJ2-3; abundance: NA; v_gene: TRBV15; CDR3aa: CATSRDVQRTDTQYF; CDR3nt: TGTGCCACCAGCAGAGATGTTCAACGCACAGATACGCAGTATTTT
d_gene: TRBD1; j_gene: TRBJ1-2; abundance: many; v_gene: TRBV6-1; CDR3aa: CASSARGFELYANYGYTF; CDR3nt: TGTGCCAGCAGTGCCAGGGGGTTCGAACTCTATGCTAACTATGGCTACACCTTC
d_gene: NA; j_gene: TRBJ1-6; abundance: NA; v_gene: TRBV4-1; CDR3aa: CASSQQGNLMSDNSPLHF; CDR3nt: TGCGCCAGCAGCCAACAGGGGAATTTGATGTCGGATAATTCACCCCTCCACTTT
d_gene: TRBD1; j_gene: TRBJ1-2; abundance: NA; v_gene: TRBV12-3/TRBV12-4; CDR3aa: CASSFGTVSSYGYTF; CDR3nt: TGTGCCAGCAGTTTTGGGACAGTCAGTTCCTATGGCTACACCTTC
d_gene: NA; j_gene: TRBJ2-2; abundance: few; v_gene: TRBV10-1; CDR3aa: CASSEGTRDTGELFF; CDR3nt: TGCGCCAGCAGTGAGGGCACTCGGGACACCGGGGAGCTGTTTTTT
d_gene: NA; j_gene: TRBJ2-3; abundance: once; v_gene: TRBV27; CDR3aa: CASSLDNLLDTQYF; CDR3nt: TGTGCCAGCAGTTTGGACAACCTCTTGGATACGCAGTATTTT
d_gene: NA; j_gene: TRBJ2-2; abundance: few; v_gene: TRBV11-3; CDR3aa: CASSSGGHTGELFF; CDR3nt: TGTGCCAGCAGCTCTGGGGGGCACACCGGGGAGCTGTTTTTT
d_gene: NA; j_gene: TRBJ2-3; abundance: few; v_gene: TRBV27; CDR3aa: CASSSSGGHDTQYF; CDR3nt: TGTGCCAGCAGTTCCTCCGGGGGTCACGATACGCAGTATTTT
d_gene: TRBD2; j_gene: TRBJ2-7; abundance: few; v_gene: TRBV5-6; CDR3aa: CASSLRTSGLYSYEQYF; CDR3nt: TGTGCCAGCAGCTTGAGGACTAGCGGGCTGTATTCCTACGAGCAGTACTTC
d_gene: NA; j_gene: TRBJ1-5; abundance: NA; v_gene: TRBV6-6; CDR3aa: CASNTAFNQPQHF; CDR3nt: TGTGCCAGCAACACAGCGTTCAATCAGCCCCAGCATTTT
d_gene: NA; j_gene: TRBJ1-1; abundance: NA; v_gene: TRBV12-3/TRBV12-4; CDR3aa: CASSPLMYRMNTEAFF; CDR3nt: TGTGCCAGCAGTCCGCTAATGTACAGGATGAACACTGAAGCTTTCTTT
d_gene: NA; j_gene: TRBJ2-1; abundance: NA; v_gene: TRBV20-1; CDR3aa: CSARDPRGTYNEQFF; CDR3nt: TGCAGTGCTAGAGATCCCAGGGGCACGTACAATGAGCAGTTCTTC
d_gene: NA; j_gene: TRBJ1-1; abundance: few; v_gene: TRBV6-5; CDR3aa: CASSYSFHRSDTEAFF; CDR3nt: TGTGCCAGCAGTTACTCGTTTCATCGATCGGACACTGAAGCTTTCTTT
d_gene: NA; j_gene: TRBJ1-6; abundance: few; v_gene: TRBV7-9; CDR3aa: CASSLTSTNSPLHF; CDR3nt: TGTGCCAGCAGCTTGACCAGCACCAATTCACCCCTCCACTTT
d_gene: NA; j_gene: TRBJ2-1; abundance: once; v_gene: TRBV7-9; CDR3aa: CASSPSGEQFF; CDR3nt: TGTGCCAGCAGCCCCTCGGGGGAGCAGTTCTTC
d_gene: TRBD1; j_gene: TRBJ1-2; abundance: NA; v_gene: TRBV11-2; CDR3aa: CASSWAGGSNYGYTF; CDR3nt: TGTGCCAGCAGCTGGGCAGGGGGATCTAACTATGGCTACACCTTC
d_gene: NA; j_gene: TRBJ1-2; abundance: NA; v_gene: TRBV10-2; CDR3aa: CASMDSERYTF; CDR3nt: TGCGCCAGCATGGACAGCGAGCGCTACACCTTC
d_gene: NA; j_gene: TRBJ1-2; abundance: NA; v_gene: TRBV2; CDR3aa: CASSSIANYGYTF; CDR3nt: TGTGCCAGCAGTTCGATAGCTAACTATGGCTACACCTTC
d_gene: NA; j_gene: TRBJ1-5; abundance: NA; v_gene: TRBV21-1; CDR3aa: CASTPEGGAQPQHF; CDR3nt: TGTGCCAGCACTCCCGAGGGGGGGGCTCAGCCCCAGCATTTT
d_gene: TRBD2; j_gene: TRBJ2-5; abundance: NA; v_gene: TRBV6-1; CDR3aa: CASSGLAGQETQYF; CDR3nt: TGTGCCAGCAGCGGACTAGCGGGCCAAGAGACCCAGTACTTC
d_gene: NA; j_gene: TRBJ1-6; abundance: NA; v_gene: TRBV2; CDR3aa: CASSPGRGAFNSPLHF; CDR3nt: TGTGCCAGCAGCCCTGGGAGGGGCGCGTTTAATTCACCCCTCCACTTT
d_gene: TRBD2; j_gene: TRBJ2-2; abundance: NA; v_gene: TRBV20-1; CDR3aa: CSARGAGDTGELFF; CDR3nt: TGCAGTGCTAGGGGAGCGGGGGACACCGGGGAGCTGTTTTTT
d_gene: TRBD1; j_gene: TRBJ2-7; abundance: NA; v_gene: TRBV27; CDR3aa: CASSLSWDSYEQYF; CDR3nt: TGTGCCAGCAGTTTATCGTGGGACAGCTACGAGCAGTACTTC
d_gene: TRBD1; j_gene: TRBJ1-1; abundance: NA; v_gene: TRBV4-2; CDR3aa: CASSQVRGGTEAFF; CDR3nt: TGTGCCAGCAGCCAAGTCAGGGGGGGGACTGAAGCTTTCTTT
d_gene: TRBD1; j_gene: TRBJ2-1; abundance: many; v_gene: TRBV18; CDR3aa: CASHPRTGVQPENEQFF; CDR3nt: TGTGCCAGCCACCCCCGGACAGGAGTGCAACCGGAGAATGAGCAGTTCTTC
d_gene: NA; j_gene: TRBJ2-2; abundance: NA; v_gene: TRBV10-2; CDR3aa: CASSVNTGELFF; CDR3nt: TGCGCCAGCAGTGTGAACACCGGGGAGCTGTTTTTT
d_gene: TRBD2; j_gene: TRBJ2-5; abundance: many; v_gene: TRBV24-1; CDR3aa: CATSDPQREGRETQYF; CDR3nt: TGTGCCACCAGTGATCCCCAGCGGGAGGGCCGCGAGACCCAGTACTTC
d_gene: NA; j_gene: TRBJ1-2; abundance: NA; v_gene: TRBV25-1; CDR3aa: CASHTTADGYTF; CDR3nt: TGTGCCAGCCATACCACTGCGGATGGCTACACCTTC
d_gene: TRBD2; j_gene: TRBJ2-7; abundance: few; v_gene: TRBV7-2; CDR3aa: CASSLLGLAGGYEQYF; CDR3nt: TGTGCCAGCAGCCTCCTCGGACTAGCGGGAGGCTACGAGCAGTACTTC